The 18 T cell receptor beta chains reported below all come from one sample, sequenced in a study of cytomegalovirus exposure and HLA in healthy donors. In the PCR, 60 Vbeta and 13 Jbeta primers were used. The repertoire was sequenced with immunoSEQ multiplex PCR; TCRdb's copy has only in-frame clones and lacks some. The sample carries about 150,000 clones, 70% to 85% recorded once. Sequenced input: PBMCs. The receptors here all came from a man aged 35 to 55 in good health and CMV-seronegative.

The CDR3 bases are TGTGCCAGTGCACAGGGGCGAACCTACGAGCAGTACTTC. This encodes CASAQGRTYEQYF. The chain carries TRBV19 and TRBJ2-7; 7 positions agree with TRBD1. The ends lost 8 bases at V and 2 bases at J; junction bases unmatched: 6. The CDR3 contains 13 residues. CDR1 and CDR2 (germline): LNHDA, SQIVND (reference sequence).

This clone was picked up a small number of times. This chain links TRBV5-3 with TRBJ1-5; D gene uncertain. TRBV5-3 is assigned to the ORF class and has an uncertain function. There are 16 residues in the CDR3. V lost 3 bases and J 0 bases, leaving 13 bases between the germline ends. The CDR3 reads CARSCTPDYSNQPQHF. In DNA form, the CDR3 reads TGTGCCAGAAGCTGTACTCCAGACTATAGCAATCAGCCCCAGCATTTT.

This rearrangement joins TRBV7-9 to TRBJ2-3; 8 positions match TRBD2. The CDR3 has 15 amino acids. Germline CDR1 and CDR2: SEHNR and FQNEAQ (reference sequence). Trimming removed 5 bases from V and 4 bases from J; junction bases left unmatched: 8. The CDR3 here is CASSPGGPLADTQYF. CDR3 coding DNA: TGTGCCAGCAGCCCGGGGGGGCCGTTGGCAGATACGCAGTATTTT.

The rearrangement joins TRBV6-1 to TRBJ2-2; D might be TRBD2 (6 bases). The V gene lost 6 bases and the J gene lost 5 bases, with 16 bases spanning the gap. The CDR3 is 15 amino acids. Germline CDR1 reads MNHNS; CDR2 reads SASEGT. CDR3 nucleotide sequence: TGTGCCAGCAGGGGGGGACCGCTCCGGACCGGGGAGCTGTTTTTT. Its protein is CASRGGPLRTGELFF.

The V gene is TRBV5-1, the J gene TRBJ2-1; TRBD2 aligns across 11 bases. V was pared by 0 bases and J by 12 bases, with 5 bases of the junction left unmatched. Germline CDR1 and CDR2: SGHRS and YFSETQ. CDR3 length equals 14 residues. CDR3 nucleotide sequence: TGCGCCAGCAGCTTGGATACTAGCGGGAGAGGGCAGTTCTTC. It translates to CASSLDTSGRGQFF.

Written as DNA, the CDR3 is TGTGCCAGCAGCCCGGGACTAGCGGGAGGCTTAGCCCTGTACTTC. It translates to CASSPGLAGGLALYF. V is TRBV28 and J is TRBJ2-4; the match to TRBD2 covers 15 bases. V lost 6 bases and J lost 15; bases outside the gene matches: 12. The CDR3 contains 15 residues. Germline values: CDR1 MDHEN, CDR2 SYDVKM.

This chain joins TRBV27 and TRBJ1-5; 10 bases fit TRBD1. Trimming removed 5 bases from V and 3 bases from J; junction bases left unmatched: 10. The CDR3 runs to 17 residues. Germline CDR1 and CDR2: MNHEY and SMNVEV (reference sequence). This CDR3 is CASSQTTGGFDNQPQHF. CDR3 nucleotide sequence: TGTGCCAGCAGTCAAACGACAGGGGGCTTTGACAATCAGCCCCAGCATTTT.

The chain links TRBV7-9 to TRBJ1-1; 7 nucleotides align to TRBD1. The CDR3 consists of 14 residues. V dropped 5 bases and J dropped 1; count of bases not matched to a gene: 4. Germline V gene sequence: CDR1 SEHNR, CDR2 FQNEAQ (reference sequence). The CDR3 loop reads CASSPWTGNTEAFF. DNA for the CDR3: TGTGCCAGCAGCCCCTGGACAGGGAACACTGAAGCTTTCTTT.

V gene TRBV11-2 combines with J gene TRBJ2-1, with 7 positions matching TRBD2. V was clipped by 4 bases and J by 8 bases; unmatched bases: 11. The CDR3 is made up of 15 amino acids. Germline loops: CDR1 SGHAT, CDR2 FQNNGV. For the CDR3, the DNA is TGTGCCAGCAGCTCCGGGGCGGGAGATGGGGATGAGCAGTTCTTC. It translates to CASSSGAGDGDEQFF. Using reference TRBV11-2 and TRBJ2-1 for the parts outside the CDR3, the full variable domain is EAGVAQSPRYKIIEKRQSVAFWCNPISGHATLYWYQQILGQGPKLLIQFQNNGVVDDSQLPKDRFSAERLKGVDSTLKIQPAKLEDSAVYLCASSSGAGDGDEQFFGPGTRLTVL.

The chain couples TRBV28 to TRBJ2-7; 8 nucleotides agree with TRBD2. Germline V gene data show CDR1 as MDHEN and CDR2 as SYDVKM. V shed 7 bases and J 0 bases; nucleotides not matched to a gene: 5. The CDR3 spans 14 residues. CDR3 region: CASNQRGSSYEQYF. As DNA, the CDR3 is TGTGCCAGCAACCAGCGGGGGAGCTCCTACGAGCAGTACTTC. Looking up the rest from reference TRBV28 and TRBJ2-7 gives the full variable domain: DVKVTQSSRYLVKRTGEKVFLECVQDMDHENMFWYRQDPGLGLRLIYFSYDVKMKEKGDIPEGYSVSREKKERFSLILESASTNQTSMYLCASNQRGSSYEQYFGPGTRLTVT.

V usage is TRBV5-1 and J usage is TRBJ2-7, with D possibly matching TRBD1 (6 bases). Germline CDR1 SGHRS, CDR2 YFSETQ. The CDR3 length is 14 residues. The V gene lost 1 base and the J gene lost 0 bases, with 8 bases spanning the gap. In DNA, the CDR3 is TGCGCCAGCAGCTTGTGGACAGCCTCCTACGAGCAGTACTTC. This gives the protein CASSLWTASYEQYF.

The rearrangement links TRBV5-8 to TRBJ1-5, with TRBD1 identical over 8 bases. CDR1 SGHTS and CDR2 YDEGEE come from the germline V gene. The CDR3 consists of 15 residues. The J segment lost 7 bases and the V segment lost 4 bases, leaving 10 bases of the junction unmatched. The CDR3 region has the DNA TGTGCCAGCAGCCCCCAGGGGGCGACGGAGCAGCCCCAGCATTTT. Its protein product is CASSPQGATEQPQHF. Variable domain in full (rest from reference TRBV5-8 and TRBJ1-5): EAGVTQSPTHLIKTRGQQATLRCSPISGHTSVYWYQQALGLGLQFLLWYDEGEERNRGNFPPRFSGRQFPNYSSELNVNALELEDSALYLCASSPQGATEQPQHFGDGTRLSIL.

The chain uses TRBV19 and TRBJ2-7; maybe TRBD1 (5 bases). With 3 bases removed from V and 2 bases from J, the gap between germline ends came to 14 bases. Per germline, CDR1 LNHDA and CDR2 SQIVND (reference sequence). The CDR3 sequence is 15 residues long. CDR3 amino acids: CASSMTSRRAYEQYF. CDR3 coding DNA: TGTGCCAGTAGTATGACCTCCCGCAGGGCCTACGAGCAGTACTTC.

The CDR3: CSASPQGAGNTIYF. Here the CDR3 DNA reads TGCAGCGCATCCCCCCAGGGGGCTGGAAACACCATATATTTT. The chain is built from TRBV29-1 and TRBJ1-3, with TRBD1 matching 7 bases. This CDR3 spans 14 amino acids. CDR1 is SQVTM, CDR2 ANQGSEA, per germline. Trimming removed 7 bases from V and 2 bases from J; junction bases left unmatched: 8.

The chain uses TRBV18 and TRBJ1-6; D gene uncertain. In germline, CDR1 is KGHSH, CDR2 LQKENI. The CDR3 consists of 17 residues. The V gene lost 3 bases and the J gene lost 0 bases, with 12 bases spanning the gap. CDR3: CASSPSAVSSYNSPLHF. CDR3 in DNA: TGTGCCAGCTCACCGAGTGCCGTTAGCTCCTATAATTCACCCCTCCACTTT.

J is TRBJ1-2 and V is TRBV28; D unresolved. Germline-derived CDR1 and CDR2 are MDHEN and SYDVKM. This CDR3 has 12 residues. V dropped 8 bases and J dropped 2 bases, with 9 bases sitting between them. This CDR3 reads CASLGQNYGYTF. The CDR3 DNA is TGTGCCAGCTTGGGCCAGAACTATGGCTACACCTTC.

The V call is TRBV7-2, the J call TRBJ2-7, with D tentatively TRBD2 (6 bases). V was trimmed by 7 bases and J by 0 bases, leaving 13 bases between them. This CDR3 has 14 residues. CDR1 and CDR2 (germline): SGHTA, FQGNSA. CDR3 in DNA: TGTGCCAGCACGCGGGGCGGGACCTCCTACGAGCAGTACTTC. It specifies CASTRGGTSYEQYF.

This chain links TRBV11-2 with TRBJ2-5, with TRBD2 matching 13 bases. Looked up from germline, CDR1 is SGHAT and CDR2 is FQNNGV. This CDR3 has 16 residues. Germline trimming cut 5 bases from V and 2 bases from J; bases unmatched to any gene: 5. This CDR3 reads CASSVRLAGGQETQYF. The CDR3 bases are TGTGCCAGCAGCGTAAGACTAGCGGGAGGTCAAGAGACCCAGTACTTC. The complete variable domain, with remaining parts taken from reference TRBV11-2 and TRBJ2-5, reads EAGVAQSPRYKIIEKRQSVAFWCNPISGHATLYWYQQILGQGPKLLIQFQNNGVVDDSQLPKDRFSAERLKGVDSTLKIQPAKLEDSAVYLCASSVRLAGGQETQYFGPGTRLLVL.